A selection of T cell receptor beta chains follows, all from one sample in a study of Ad26.COV2.S vaccination and SARS-CoV-2 variants. Profiled with immunoSEQ multiplex PCR; TCRdb holds only in-frame clones, not every one. The top ten hold 3% to 4% of the sample, which has some 350,000 clones, around 84% seen once. The sample was peripheral blood, taken in a trial of Ad26.COV2.S vaccine versus placebo. The receptors originated from a person aged 18-60 years who received the Ad26.COV2.S COVID-19 vaccine or a placebo. The CDR3 runs from the conserved cysteine through the conserved F or W. The order of the fields is CDR3 protein, CDR3 DNA, clone size, J gene, D gene, V gene. The D gene is left open where the match is weak. A row's size may be missing; if present it is once, few, many or a size class.

CDR3aa: CASSATGKNTEAFF; CDR3nt: TGTGCCAGCAGCGCGACAGGGAAGAACACTGAAGCTTTCTTT; abundance: NA; j_gene: TRBJ1-1; d_gene: TRBD1; v_gene: TRBV11-2
CDR3aa: CAWSLGYTEAFF; CDR3nt: TGTGCCTGGAGTTTAGGGTACACTGAAGCTTTCTTT; abundance: NA; j_gene: TRBJ1-1; d_gene: NA; v_gene: TRBV30
CDR3aa: CASMRVGQETQYF; CDR3nt: TGTGCCAGCATGCGCGTAGGTCAAGAGACCCAGTACTTC; abundance: NA; j_gene: TRBJ2-5; d_gene: NA; v_gene: TRBV2
CDR3aa: CASGLVVANRNTIYF; CDR3nt: TGTGCTAGTGGTTTGGTGGTGGCCAACCGAAACACCATATATTTT; abundance: NA; j_gene: TRBJ1-3; d_gene: NA; v_gene: TRBV12-5
CDR3aa: CASSPLGTNYEQYF; CDR3nt: TGTGCCAGCTCACCACTAGGTACCAACTACGAGCAGTACTTC; abundance: NA; j_gene: TRBJ2-7; d_gene: NA; v_gene: TRBV18
CDR3aa: CAISERTSGNYEQYF; CDR3nt: TGTGCCATCAGTGAGAGGACTAGCGGGAACTACGAGCAGTACTTC; abundance: NA; j_gene: TRBJ2-7; d_gene: TRBD2; v_gene: TRBV10-3
CDR3aa: CAIPMTGAYGYTF; CDR3nt: TGTGCCATCCCGATGACAGGGGCCTATGGCTACACCTTC; abundance: NA; j_gene: TRBJ1-2; d_gene: TRBD1; v_gene: TRBV10-3
CDR3aa: CASSQTSVSYNEQFF; CDR3nt: TGTGCCAGCAGCCAAACTAGCGTCTCCTACAATGAGCAGTTCTTC; abundance: NA; j_gene: TRBJ2-1; d_gene: TRBD2; v_gene: TRBV6-2/TRBV6-3
CDR3aa: CASSQGVSSGYNEQFF; CDR3nt: TGCGCCAGCAGCCAAGGCGTTAGTTCGGGATACAATGAGCAGTTCTTC; abundance: few; j_gene: TRBJ2-1; d_gene: NA; v_gene: TRBV4-3
CDR3aa: CASSLVFRGDEQFF; CDR3nt: TGTGCCAGCAGCTTAGTATTTAGGGGTGATGAGCAGTTCTTC; abundance: NA; j_gene: TRBJ2-1; d_gene: NA; v_gene: TRBV7-9
CDR3aa: CASSPLAPLEQFF; CDR3nt: TGTGCCAGCAGTCCCCTAGCCCCCCTTGAGCAGTTCTTC; abundance: once; j_gene: TRBJ2-1; d_gene: NA; v_gene: TRBV6-2/TRBV6-3
CDR3aa: CASSPGTEKIEAFF; CDR3nt: TGTGCCAGCTCACCAGGGACGGAAAAAATCGAAGCTTTCTTT; abundance: NA; j_gene: TRBJ1-1; d_gene: NA; v_gene: TRBV18
CDR3aa: CATSETKASTDTQYF; CDR3nt: TGTGCCACCAGTGAAACGAAGGCTAGCACAGATACGCAGTATTTT; abundance: NA; j_gene: TRBJ2-3; d_gene: NA; v_gene: TRBV24-1
CDR3aa: CASSLVVRGQGEGAFF; CDR3nt: TGTGCCAGCAGCTTAGTTGTCCGAGGACAGGGGGAGGGAGCTTTCTTT; abundance: NA; j_gene: TRBJ1-1; d_gene: TRBD1; v_gene: TRBV7-9
CDR3aa: CASSPDSTYGYTF; CDR3nt: TGTGCCAGCAGCCCGGACAGTACCTATGGCTACACCTTC; abundance: once; j_gene: TRBJ1-2; d_gene: NA; v_gene: TRBV12-3/TRBV12-4
CDR3aa: CASSFRGPEAFF; CDR3nt: TGTGCCAGCAGTTTCAGGGGGCCTGAAGCTTTCTTT; abundance: NA; j_gene: TRBJ1-1; d_gene: TRBD1; v_gene: TRBV6-2/TRBV6-3
CDR3aa: CASSPSGGAADTQYF; CDR3nt: TGTGCCAGCAGCCCGAGCGGGGGGGCTGCAGATACGCAGTATTTT; abundance: NA; j_gene: TRBJ2-3; d_gene: TRBD2; v_gene: TRBV6-4
CDR3aa: CASSPAVSNEQYF; CDR3nt: TGCGCCAGCAGCCCGGCCGTCTCCAACGAGCAGTACTTC; abundance: NA; j_gene: TRBJ2-7; d_gene: NA; v_gene: TRBV4-3
CDR3aa: CASSLTPPNTEAFF; CDR3nt: TGCGCCAGCAGCCTCACCCCACCGAACACTGAAGCTTTCTTT; abundance: once; j_gene: TRBJ1-1; d_gene: NA; v_gene: TRBV5-1
CDR3aa: CASRHPGGNQPQHF; CDR3nt: TGCGCCAGCAGGCACCCCGGGGGCAATCAGCCCCAGCATTTT; abundance: NA; j_gene: TRBJ1-5; d_gene: NA; v_gene: TRBV4-1
CDR3aa: CASSLTSGLQETQYF; CDR3nt: TGTGCCAGCAGCTTGACTAGCGGCTTACAAGAGACCCAGTACTTC; abundance: NA; j_gene: TRBJ2-5; d_gene: TRBD2; v_gene: TRBV7-9
CDR3aa: CASSRRRWGQQNEKLFF; CDR3nt: TGTGCCAGCAGTAGACGGAGGTGGGGCCAGCAAAATGAAAAACTGTTTTTT; abundance: NA; j_gene: TRBJ1-4; d_gene: NA; v_gene: TRBV6-2/TRBV6-3
CDR3aa: CASRGTPEAFF; CDR3nt: TGTGCCAGCAGGGGGACCCCTGAAGCTTTCTTT; abundance: NA; j_gene: TRBJ1-1; d_gene: NA; v_gene: TRBV21-1
CDR3aa: CASSLWALTEAFF; CDR3nt: TGTGCCAGCAGTTTATGGGCGTTGACTGAAGCTTTCTTT; abundance: NA; j_gene: TRBJ1-1; d_gene: NA; v_gene: TRBV12-3/TRBV12-4
CDR3aa: CAWSVSGFSGNTIYF; CDR3nt: TGTGCCTGGAGTGTTTCAGGGTTCTCTGGAAACACCATATATTTT; abundance: few; j_gene: TRBJ1-3; d_gene: NA; v_gene: TRBV30
CDR3aa: CASSFQGNTGELFF; CDR3nt: TGTGCCAGCAGCTTTCAAGGGAACACCGGGGAGCTGTTTTTT; abundance: NA; j_gene: TRBJ2-2; d_gene: NA; v_gene: TRBV5-4
CDR3aa: CASSKGTPTNEKLFF; CDR3nt: TGCGCCAGCAGCAAAGGGACACCAACTAATGAAAAACTGTTTTTT; abundance: NA; j_gene: TRBJ1-4; d_gene: NA; v_gene: TRBV5-1
CDR3aa: CASSSLAGGLGTQYF; CDR3nt: TGTGCCAGCAGCTCTCTGGCGGGGGGGCTTGGTACGCAGTATTTT; abundance: NA; j_gene: TRBJ2-3; d_gene: TRBD2; v_gene: TRBV7-9
CDR3aa: CASSPNRGGAGEQYF; CDR3nt: TGTGCCAGCAGCCCAAACCGGGGGGGAGCTGGCGAGCAGTACTTC; abundance: once; j_gene: TRBJ2-7; d_gene: TRBD2; v_gene: TRBV7-2
CDR3aa: CARGRKDSEAFF; CDR3nt: TGTGCCAGGGGTAGGAAGGATTCTGAAGCTTTCTTT; abundance: NA; j_gene: TRBJ1-1; d_gene: NA; v_gene: TRBV2
CDR3aa: CASSRGQGVNEQFF; CDR3nt: TGTGCCAGCAGCCGGGGACAGGGTGTCAATGAGCAGTTCTTC; abundance: NA; j_gene: TRBJ2-1; d_gene: TRBD1; v_gene: TRBV3-1/TRBV3-2
CDR3aa: CASSPTGVEQYF; CDR3nt: TGTGCCAGCAGCCCGACAGGGGTTGAGCAGTACTTC; abundance: NA; j_gene: TRBJ2-7; d_gene: TRBD1; v_gene: TRBV7-9
CDR3aa: CASSPDSSSTDTQYF; CDR3nt: TGTGCCAGCTCACCGGACAGTTCTAGCACAGATACGCAGTATTTT; abundance: NA; j_gene: TRBJ2-3; d_gene: NA; v_gene: TRBV18
CDR3aa: CAWSETLVWRESTDTQYF; CDR3nt: TGTGCCTGGAGTGAAACGCTCGTGTGGCGGGAGAGCACAGATACGCAGTATTTT; abundance: NA; j_gene: TRBJ2-3; d_gene: TRBD2; v_gene: TRBV30
CDR3aa: CASSKGTSGTETQYF; CDR3nt: TGCGCCAGCAGCAAAGGGACTAGCGGGACAGAGACCCAGTACTTC; abundance: few; j_gene: TRBJ2-5; d_gene: TRBD2; v_gene: TRBV5-1
CDR3aa: CATRPGTGNEKLFF; CDR3nt: TGTGCCACCAGGCCGGGGACAGGGAATGAAAAACTGTTTTTT; abundance: NA; j_gene: TRBJ1-4; d_gene: TRBD1; v_gene: TRBV5-4
CDR3aa: CASSLVLSSGEGYF; CDR3nt: TGTGCCAGCAGCTTGGTACTCTCTTCGGGGGAGGGATATTTT; abundance: NA; j_gene: TRBJ2-3; d_gene: TRBD2; v_gene: TRBV5-6
CDR3aa: CASSWGLAGSSYNEQFF; CDR3nt: TGCGCCAGCAGCTGGGGCCTAGCGGGGAGCTCCTACAATGAGCAGTTCTTC; abundance: NA; j_gene: TRBJ2-1; d_gene: TRBD2; v_gene: TRBV5-1
CDR3aa: CASSLHRQGKNEQYF; CDR3nt: TGTGCCAGCAGCCTGCATCGACAGGGGAAGAACGAGCAGTACTTC; abundance: NA; j_gene: TRBJ2-7; d_gene: TRBD1; v_gene: TRBV2
CDR3aa: CAWSRLRGARSSYEQYF; CDR3nt: TGTGCCTGGAGCCGACTGCGAGGGGCCAGGAGCTCCTACGAGCAGTACTTC; abundance: NA; j_gene: TRBJ2-7; d_gene: NA; v_gene: TRBV30